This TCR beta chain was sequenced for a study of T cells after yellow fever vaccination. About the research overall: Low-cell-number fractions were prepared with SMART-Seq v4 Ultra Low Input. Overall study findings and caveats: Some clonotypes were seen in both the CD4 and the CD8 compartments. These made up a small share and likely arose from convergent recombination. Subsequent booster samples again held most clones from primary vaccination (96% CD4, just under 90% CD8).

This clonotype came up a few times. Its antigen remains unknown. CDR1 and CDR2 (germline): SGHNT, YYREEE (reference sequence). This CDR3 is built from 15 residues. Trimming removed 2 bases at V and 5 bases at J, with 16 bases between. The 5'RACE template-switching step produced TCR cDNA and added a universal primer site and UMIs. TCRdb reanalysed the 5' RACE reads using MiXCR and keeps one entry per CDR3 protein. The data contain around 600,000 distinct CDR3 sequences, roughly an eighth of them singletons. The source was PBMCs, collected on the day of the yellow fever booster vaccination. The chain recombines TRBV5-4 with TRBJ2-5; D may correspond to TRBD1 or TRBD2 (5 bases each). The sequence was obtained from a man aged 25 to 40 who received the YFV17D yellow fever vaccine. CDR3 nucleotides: TGTGCCAGCAGCTTTGAATCCGGGACGGGGGAGACCCAGTACTTC. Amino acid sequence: CASSFESGTGETQYF.